These 18 T cell receptor beta chains were all obtained from the same sample, sequenced in a study of T cell changes during pregnancy in multiple sclerosis. Using immunoSEQ multiplex PCR, the repertoire was profiled, and TCRdb retains in-frame clones only, with some absent. This sample yields about 75,000 clones, of which about 93% are seen a single time; 0.35% to 0.45% belongs to the top ten. The sample here was CD4+ T cells from peripheral blood mononuclear cells, taken before pregnancy. These receptors all stem from a female donor with multiple sclerosis, enrolled in a pregnancy study.

V gene TRBV28 combines with J gene TRBJ2-1; 8 bases are a match to TRBD2. The trim removed 5 bases at V and 5 bases at J, leaving 8 bases unmatched. The germline V gene encodes CDR1 MDHEN and CDR2 SYDVKM. The CDR3 is 15 amino acids. The CDR3 loop is CASSTVGSGNNEQFF. The CDR3 bases are TGTGCCAGCAGTACCGTGGGTAGCGGGAACAATGAGCAGTTCTTC. The whole variable domain, filled in from reference TRBV28 and TRBJ2-1, reads DVKVTQSSRYLVKRTGEKVFLECVQDMDHENMFWYRQDPGLGLRLIYFSYDVKMKEKGDIPEGYSVSREKKERFSLILESASTNQTSMYLCASSTVGSGNNEQFFGPGTRLTVL.

This clone was seen a handful of times. This chain uses TRBV15 with TRBJ1-5; D call uncertain. The V gene lost 0 bases and the J gene lost 2 bases, with 11 bases spanning the gap. The CDR3 extends over 16 amino acids. Germline values: CDR1 LNHNV, CDR2 YYDKDF (reference sequence). The CDR3 spells CATSRDGISGNQPQHF. CDR3 nucleotide sequence: TGTGCCACCAGCAGAGATGGCATCTCTGGCAATCAGCCCCAGCATTTT. Full variable domain (missing parts from reference TRBV15 and TRBJ1-5): DAMVIQNPRYQVTQFGKPVTLSCSQTLNHNVMYWYQQKSSQAPKLLFHYYDKDFNNEADTPDNFQSRRPNTSFCFLDIRSPGLGDTAMYLCATSRDGISGNQPQHFGDGTRLSIL.

V and J are TRBV7-3 and TRBJ2-1, with 10 nucleotides matching TRBD2. CDR3 size: 16 residues. J gave up 7 bases and V 0 bases, and 6 bases lay outside the gene matches. CDR1 is SGHTA and CDR2 is FQGTGA in the germline V gene. In DNA form, the CDR3 reads TGTGCCAGCAGCTTAACTTGGACTAGCGGTAAAAATGAGCAGTTCTTC. It translates to CASSLTWTSGKNEQFF.

This chain joins TRBV6-5 and TRBJ1-1; D is uncertain. Trimming took off 6 bases at V and 1 base at J, with 12 bases between the two ends. The CDR3 sequence is 14 residues long. Per germline, CDR1 MNHEY and CDR2 SVGAGI. As DNA, the CDR3 is TGTGCCAGCAGCGAGACCCACAGGAACACTGAAGCTTTCTTT. As protein: CASSETHRNTEAFF.

The chain joins TRBV27 to TRBJ2-2, with 7 bases fitting TRBD1. V lost 4 bases to trimming and J lost 3 bases; unmatched junction nucleotides: 2. Germline CDR1 and CDR2: MNHEY and SMNVEV (reference sequence). The CDR3 has 14 amino acids. The CDR3 sequence is CASSSGQYTGELFF. In nucleotides, the CDR3 is TGTGCCAGCAGTTCGGGACAGTACACCGGGGAGCTGTTTTTT.

This chain connects TRBV4-1 to TRBJ2-1; D may be TRBD1 (6 bases). The CDR3 runs 16 residues. Germline assignment: CDR1 MGHRA and CDR2 YSYEKL. V lost 3 bases and J lost 4, with 16 bases in between. The CDR3 region is CASSHIARDTYNEQFF. The DNA of the CDR3 is TGCGCCAGCAGCCATATCGCCCGGGACACTTACAATGAGCAGTTCTTC.

The chain employs TRBV5-1 and TRBJ1-4; D gene ambiguous. The CDR3 totals 12 residues. The V gene lost 2 bases and the J gene lost 7 bases, with 6 bases spanning the gap. In germline, CDR1 is SGHRS, CDR2 YFSETQ. CDR3 in amino acids: CASSLSREKLFF. The CDR3 DNA reads as TGCGCCAGCAGCTTATCCCGTGAAAAACTGTTTTTT.

The chain is built from TRBV6-5 and TRBJ1-1, with no clear D. The CDR3 is 13 residues long. Germline V gene sequence: CDR1 MNHEY, CDR2 SVGAGI. V was trimmed by 2 bases and J by 4 bases, leaving 8 bases between them. Here the CDR3 DNA reads TGTGCCAGCAGTTACATGGTCGGCACTGAAGCTTTCTTT. As protein: CASSYMVGTEAFF.

The V call is TRBV10-3, the J call TRBJ1-6; D unresolved. Trimming stripped 5 bases from V and 7 bases from J, with 6 bases between. The CDR3 sequence is 12 residues long. Germline loops: CDR1 ENHRY, CDR2 SYGVKD. The CDR3 bases are TGTGCCATCAGTATGAGGAATTCACCCCTCCACTTT. This sequence encodes CAISMRNSPLHF.

The CDR3 region is CASSFRQGRETQYF. CDR3 coding DNA: TGTGCCAGCAGTTTCCGACAGGGAAGAGAGACCCAGTACTTC. The gene calls are TRBV27 and TRBJ2-5, with 7 bases aligning to TRBD1. Looked up from germline, CDR1 is MNHEY and CDR2 is SMNVEV (reference sequence). V was pared by 3 bases and J by 4 bases, with 5 bases of the junction left unmatched. This CDR3 has 14 residues.

This chain joins TRBV19 and TRBJ1-3, with 8 nucleotides matching TRBD1. The V and J ends lost 4 bases and 2 bases, in that order; junction bases with no gene match: 7. The CDR3 runs to 16 residues. Germline V gene sequence: CDR1 LNHDA, CDR2 SQIVND (reference sequence). The DNA of the CDR3 is TGTGCCAGTAGTACGAGAGACAGGGGAGCTGGAAACACCATATATTTT. Residues: CASSTRDRGAGNTIYF.

The genes are TRBV18 and TRBJ2-2; D perhaps matches TRBD2 (6 bases). V was clipped by 3 bases and J by 6 bases, with 11 bases between them. In germline, CDR1 is KGHSH, CDR2 LQKENI. CDR3 length equals 14 residues. The CDR3 sequence is CASSPEGVAGELFF. CDR3 coding DNA: TGTGCCAGCTCACCGGAGGGAGTGGCCGGGGAGCTGTTTTTT. Full variable domain (remainder filled in from reference TRBV18 and TRBJ2-2): NAGVMQNPRHLVRRRGQEARLRCSPMKGHSHVYWYRQLPEEGLKFMVYLQKENIIDESGMPKERFSAEFPKEGPSILRIQQVVRGDSAAYFCASSPEGVAGELFFGEGSRLTVL.

CDR3 bases: TGTGCCAGCAGCACGTCACAGGGTTCTAGCTCTGGAAACACCATATATTTT. Protein product: CASSTSQGSSSGNTIYF. V usage is TRBV9 and J usage is TRBJ1-3; D perhaps matches TRBD1 (6 bases). Germline values: CDR1 SGDLS, CDR2 YYNGEE. The CDR3 is made up of 17 amino acids. V was pared by 4 bases and J by 0 bases, with 17 bases between.

Written as DNA, the CDR3 is TGTGCCAGCAGCTTTGGTAGCTCTGGGGCCAACGTCCTGACTTTC. This gives the protein CASSFGSSGANVLTF. This chain joins TRBV5-4 and TRBJ2-6; D is uncertain. This CDR3 is 15 amino acids long. Trimming took 2 bases from V and 0 from J, leaving 6 bases between them. CDR1 is SGHNT, CDR2 YYREEE, per germline (reference sequence).

CDR3 loop: CSVRGGQETQYF. The CDR3 bases are TGCAGCGTACGCGGGGGGCAAGAGACCCAGTACTTC. V and J are TRBV29-1 and TRBJ2-5, with 8 bases that match TRBD2. CDR3 size: 12 residues. V shed 6 bases, J shed 2 bases, and the junction held 2 bases outside the gene matches. Germline loops: CDR1 SQVTM, CDR2 ANQGSEA. Together with reference TRBV29-1 and TRBJ2-5, the CDR3 gives the full variable domain: SAVISQKPSRDICQRGTSLTIQCQVDSQVTMMFWYRQQPGQSLTLIATANQGSEATYESGFVIDKFPISRPNLTFSTLTVSNMSPEDSSIYLCSVRGGQETQYFGPGTRLLVL.

The chain couples TRBV6-5 to TRBJ1-3, with D possibly being TRBD1 (5 bases). The CDR3 contains 15 residues. Germline V gene sequence: CDR1 MNHEY, CDR2 SVGAGI. Trimming stripped 5 bases from V and 1 base from J, with 12 bases between. The chain's CDR3 is CASSRDRLSGNTIYF. In DNA, the CDR3 is TGTGCCAGCAGTCGTGACAGATTATCTGGAAACACCATATATTTT.

The chain joins TRBV18 to TRBJ2-2; D is perhaps TRBD1 (5 bases). Germline V gives CDR1 KGHSH, CDR2 LQKENI. The CDR3 has 14 amino acids. Deletions cut 1 base from V and 4 bases from J, with 7 bases between. CDR3 region: CASSPQGLTGELFF. DNA for the CDR3: TGTGCCAGCTCACCACAGGGGCTCACCGGGGAGCTGTTTTTT.

The rearrangement uses TRBV7-9 and TRBJ2-2; D perhaps matches TRBD2 (6 bases). The CDR3 is 14 residues long. The V end lost 0 bases, the J end lost 6 bases, and 8 bases lay between the germline ends. The germline gives CDR1 SEHNR, CDR2 FQNEAQ (reference sequence). The CDR3, as DNA: TGTGCCAGCAGCTTAGCGGGGGGATCCGGGGAGCTGTTTTTT. This gives the protein CASSLAGGSGELFF.